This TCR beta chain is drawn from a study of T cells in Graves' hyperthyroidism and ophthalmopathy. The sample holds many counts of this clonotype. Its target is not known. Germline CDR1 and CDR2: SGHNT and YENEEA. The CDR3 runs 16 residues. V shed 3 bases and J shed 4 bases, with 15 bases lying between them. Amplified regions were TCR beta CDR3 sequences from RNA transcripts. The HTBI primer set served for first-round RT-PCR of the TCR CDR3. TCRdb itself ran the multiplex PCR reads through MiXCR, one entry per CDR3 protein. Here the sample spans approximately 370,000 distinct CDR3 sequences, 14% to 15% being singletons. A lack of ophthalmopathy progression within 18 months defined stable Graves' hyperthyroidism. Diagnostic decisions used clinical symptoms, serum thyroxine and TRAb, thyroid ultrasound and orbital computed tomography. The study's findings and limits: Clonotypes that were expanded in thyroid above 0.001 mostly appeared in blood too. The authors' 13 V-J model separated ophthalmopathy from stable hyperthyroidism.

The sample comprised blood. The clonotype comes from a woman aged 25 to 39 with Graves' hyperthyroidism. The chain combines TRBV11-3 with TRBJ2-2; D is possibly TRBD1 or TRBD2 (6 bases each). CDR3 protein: CASSFSGGESTGELFF. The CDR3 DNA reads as TGTGCCAGCAGCTTTTCCGGGGGCGAGAGCACCGGGGAGCTGTTTTTT.